One sample yielded the 13 T cell receptor beta chains listed below, sequenced in a study of prognosis after radiotherapy for stage I lung cancer. Two-round multiplex PCR amplified TCR beta CDR3 from genomic DNA. Primers specific to each TRBV and TRBJ gene drove first-round PCR. TCRdb passed the multiplex PCR reads through MiXCR, listing each CDR3 protein once. Of around 14,000 distinct CDR3 sequences detected, approximately 30% appear once; the ten largest clones hold 13%. Sequences were derived from PBMCs, sampled before or after stereotactic body radiation therapy (not recorded which). The source is a donor aged 50 or older with non-small cell lung cancer.

As regards this clonotype: A far larger clone is off by one base, so a read error is likely. The chain carries TRBV6-4 and TRBJ2-2; maybe TRBD2 (5 bases). This CDR3 has 13 residues. The germline V gene has CDR1 MRHNA and CDR2 SNTAGT. This CDR3 reads CASSSTNTGEMFF. CDR3 nucleotides: TGTGCCAGCAGTTCAACGAACACCGGGGAGATGTTTTTT.

This clonotype is medium-sized by share. The chain recombines TRBV28 with TRBJ2-7; unclear D gene. Per the germline V gene, CDR1 is MDHEN and CDR2 is SYDVKM. V lost 3 bases, J lost 3 bases, and 12 bases lay in between. The CDR3 sequence is 14 residues long. This chain's CDR3 is CASSLASAVYEQYF. The CDR3 region has the DNA TGTGCCAGCAGTTTGGCGTCGGCAGTCTACGAGCAGTACTTC.

This clonotype was detected ten times or more. V is TRBV20-1 and J is TRBJ2-7; 10 nucleotides agree with TRBD1. Germline CDR1 DFQATT, CDR2 SNEGSKA (reference sequence). The junction had 9 bases not matched to a gene; V was cut back by 5 bases and J by 2 bases. The CDR3 runs 15 residues. This CDR3 is CSAEARDRGPYEQYF. In nucleotides, the CDR3 is TGCAGTGCTGAAGCCCGGGACAGGGGTCCCTACGAGCAGTACTTC.

This clonotype has ten or more counts. The chain recombines TRBV9 with TRBJ2-1, with TRBD2 matching 10 bases. The CDR3 consists of 18 residues. Germline V gives CDR1 SGDLS, CDR2 YYNGEE. The V segment lost 0 bases and the J segment 0 bases; nucleotides outside the gene matches: 6. The CDR3, as DNA: TGTGCCAGCAGCGTAGTGGCTAGCGGGGGTAGCTCCTACAATGAGCAGTTCTTC. Residues: CASSVVASGGSSYNEQFF.

This clonotype has a single count. The chain carries TRBV7-9 and TRBJ1-6; D not certain. From germline, CDR1 is SEHNR and CDR2 FQNEAQ (reference sequence). The V gene lost 5 bases and the J gene lost 8 bases, with 7 bases spanning the gap. CDR3 length: 12 residues. CDR3 sequence reads: CASSRSDSPLHF. The CDR3 DNA is TGTGCCAGCAGCCGGTCGGATTCACCCCTCCACTTT. The complete variable domain, with remaining parts taken from reference TRBV7-9 and TRBJ1-6, reads DTGVSQNPRHKITKRGQNVTFRCDPISEHNRLYWYRQTLGQGPEFLTYFQNEAQLEKSRLLSDRFSAERPKGSFSTLEIQRTEQGDSAMYLCASSRSDSPLHFGNGTRLTVT.

This clonotype is medium-sized within its sample. This chain connects TRBV27 to TRBJ2-1; possibly TRBD2 for D (6 bases). V was shortened by 5 bases and J by 3 bases, with 17 bases between the two germline ends. This CDR3 is built from 16 residues. Germline V gene sequence: CDR1 MNHEY, CDR2 SMNVEV (reference sequence). In DNA, the CDR3 is TGTGCCAGCAGTCCGCAGTTAGCGGACTTCTACAATGAGCAGTTCTTC. Amino acids: CASSPQLADFYNEQFF.

This clonotype came up many times. The DNA of the CDR3 is TGTGCCTGGAGTGTACGCAGGGAGGCCACTGAAGCTTTCTTT. It is translated as CAWSVRREATEAFF. This rearrangement joins TRBV30 to TRBJ1-1, with a tentative D call TRBD1 (5 bases). This CDR3 is built from 14 residues. CDR1 and CDR2 (germline): GTSNPN, SVGIG (reference sequence). The V and J ends lost 0 bases and 4 bases respectively, with 12 bases between them.

This clonotype has a count of ten or more. The chain couples TRBV18 to TRBJ2-1; D gene uncertain. The CDR3 length is 13 residues. Trimming removed 3 bases from V and 2 bases from J, with 5 bases in between. The germline V gene has CDR1 KGHSH and CDR2 LQKENI. CDR3 protein: CASSPAAYNEQFF. In nucleotides, the CDR3 is TGTGCCAGCTCACCGGCGGCCTACAATGAGCAGTTCTTC.

With respect to this clonotype: This is likely an artifact of a read error, given a far larger clone one base away. The chain has TRBV7-9 and TRBJ2-5, with 10 bases aligning to TRBD1. TRBJ2-1 matches the DNA end more closely, so the J call is doubtful. Germline CDR1 reads SEHNR; CDR2 reads FQNEAQ (reference sequence). This CDR3 contains 14 residues. CDR3 residues: CASRTGTGVGEQFF. CDR3 in DNA: TGTGCCAGCAGAACCGGGACAGGGGTAGGTGAGCAGTTCTTC.

As concerns this clonotype: At one boundary the junction diverges from the germline segment, which might be a read error. The genes are TRBV6-2 or TRBV6-3 and TRBJ2-5, with 13 bases identical to TRBD2. CDR3 length: 17 residues. Germline CDR1 is MNHEY and CDR2 is SVGEGT. CDR3 loop: CASSRSGLAGCQETKYF. CDR3 coding DNA: TGTGCCAGCAGTCGATCGGGACTAGCGGGGTGCCAAGAGACCAAGTACTTC.

This clonotype is termed medium-sized. The rearrangement links TRBV5-1 to TRBJ2-7; 9 positions agree with TRBD1. The V gene's germline CDR1 is SGHRS and CDR2 YFSETQ. The CDR3 runs 15 residues. Trimming took 2 bases from V and 4 from J; bases not matched to a gene: 7. This CDR3 reads CASSFGGTGHYEQYF. The DNA for the CDR3 is TGCGCCAGCAGCTTTGGGGGGACAGGGCATTACGAGCAGTACTTC.

This clonotype was observed at least ten times. The chain joins TRBV19 to TRBJ1-5; 10 nucleotides align to TRBD1. The ends lost 4 bases at V and 7 bases at J; junction bases unmatched: 4. The V gene's germline CDR1 is LNHDA and CDR2 SQIVND (reference sequence). The CDR3 totals 14 residues. The CDR3 DNA follows: TGTGCCAGTAGTACGACAGGGGGCGCACAGCCCCAGCATTTT. It translates to CASSTTGGAQPQHF.

A note on this clonotype: At one end, the junction sequence differs from germline, possibly due to a read error. The chain recombines TRBV6-4 with TRBJ2-2; 8 bases line up with TRBD1. This CDR3 has 16 amino acids. The germline CDR1 and CDR2 sequences are MRHNA and SNTAGT. This chain's CDR3 is CASSYTRTGCTEELFF. For the CDR3, the DNA is TGTGCCAGCAGTTACACCCGGACAGGGTGCACCGAGGAGCTGTTTTTT.